Below, 31 T cell receptor beta chains from the same sample are listed, as sequenced in a study of shared clonotypes between healthy human individuals. Assay used: immunoSEQ multiplex PCR; TCRdb lists only in-frame clones, some missing. In the table there are roughly 2.2 million clones, roughly 90% of which are singletons. Sample: naive CD4+ T cells from PBMCs. The sample's subset: CD45RA+ positively selected. The origin of the receptors is a young man in good health. Some clones in this sample may be carry-over from other donors' samples.

This chain joins TRBV14 and TRBJ2-7; D possibly corresponds to TRBD1 (6 bases). V was trimmed by 4 bases and J by 6 bases, leaving 25 bases between them. The CDR3 runs 17 residues. CDR1 is SGHDN and CDR2 is FVKESK in the germline V gene. CDR3 amino acids: CASSPRGVQGYLGEQYF. The CDR3 DNA reads as TGTGCCAGCAGCCCAAGAGGCGTTCAGGGGTACCTAGGCGAGCAGTACTTC.

V usage is TRBV28 and J usage is TRBJ1-2; the D gene is possibly TRBD1 (6 bases). Germline values: CDR1 MDHEN, CDR2 SYDVKM. The CDR3 contains 14 residues. The germline V and J ends were trimmed by 7 bases and 7 bases, with 19 bases remaining between them. CDR3 residues: CASTKDLPRGGYTF. CDR3 bases: TGTGCCAGCACCAAAGACCTTCCCAGGGGTGGCTACACCTTC.

The gene calls are TRBV5-1 and TRBJ2-3, with D tentatively TRBD1 (6 bases). Looked up from germline, CDR1 is SGHRS and CDR2 is YFSETQ. This CDR3 is 14 amino acids long. The V gene lost 3 bases and the J gene lost 4 bases, with 12 bases spanning the gap. CDR3 in amino acids: CASSYRTASDTQYF. DNA of the CDR3: TGCGCCAGCAGCTATCGGACAGCCTCAGATACGCAGTATTTT.

This chain joins TRBV2 and TRBJ2-1; TRBD2 matches 8 bases. Germline values: CDR1 SNHLY, CDR2 FYNNEI. The CDR3 loop spans 14 amino acids. Unmatched junction bases numbered 4, after V lost 7 bases and J lost 2 bases. The CDR3 protein is CASTGGRTYNEQFF. The CDR3, as DNA: TGTGCCAGCACCGGCGGGAGGACCTACAATGAGCAGTTCTTC.

The chain links TRBV9 to TRBJ2-3; a weak D match, TRBD2 (5 bases). The CDR3 is 13 residues long. The germline V gene encodes CDR1 SGDLS and CDR2 YYNGEE. Deletions cut 7 bases from V and 0 bases from J, with 9 bases between. The CDR3, as DNA: TGTGCCAGCGGACTTAGCAGCACAGATACGCAGTATTTT. Translating gives CASGLSSTDTQYF.

The J gene is TRBJ2-7, the V gene TRBV6-1; 8 positions match TRBD1. The junction had 8 bases not matched to a gene; V was cut back by 6 bases and J by 4 bases. CDR1 and CDR2 (germline): MNHNS, SASEGT. The CDR3 sequence is 14 residues long. CDR3 region: CASRFQGAGYEQYF. CDR3 bases: TGTGCCAGCAGGTTTCAGGGGGCGGGGTACGAGCAGTACTTC.

The rearrangement uses TRBV25-1 and TRBJ1-1, with D possibly matching TRBD1 (6 bases). This CDR3 region has 17 residues. CDR1 and CDR2 from the germline V gene are MGHDK and SYGVNS. Trimming shortened V by 3 bases and J by 3 bases, and 20 bases separated the two germline ends. CDR3 nucleotide sequence: TGTGCCAGCAGTGATCCCCCTCGGGGGGGCTGCGACACTGAAGCTTTCTTT. It translates to CASSDPPRGGCDTEAFF.

The chain is built from TRBV19 and TRBJ1-1; the match to TRBD1 covers 10 bases. J lost 0 bases, V lost 6 bases, and 10 bases had no gene match. This CDR3 has 17 amino acids. Germline V gene sequence: CDR1 LNHDA, CDR2 SQIVND (reference sequence). This chain's CDR3 is CASSEHGGQGMNTEAFF. The CDR3 nucleotides read TGTGCCAGTAGCGAACATGGGGGACAGGGGATGAACACTGAAGCTTTCTTT.

The rearrangement links TRBV19 to TRBJ2-3, with D perhaps TRBD2 (6 bases). CDR3 length: 16 residues. V lost 6 bases, J lost 3 bases, and 19 bases lay in between. Germline CDR1 and CDR2: LNHDA and SQIVND (reference sequence). Here the CDR3 reads CASRPGTRGGTDTQYF. The CDR3 DNA follows: TGTGCCAGTAGACCAGGGACCCGGGGAGGAACAGATACGCAGTATTTT.

This chain joins TRBV10-1 and TRBJ2-7; 10 bases are shared with TRBD1. The germline V gene has CDR1 WNHNN and CDR2 SYGVQD (reference sequence). The CDR3 contains 15 residues. V trimming: 5 bases; J trimming: 5 bases; junction bases outside the gene matches: 9. CDR3 bases: TGCGCCAGCAGTCCGGGGGGACAGGGGAACAACGAGCAGTACTTC. Its translation is CASSPGGQGNNEQYF.

This clone was seen only a few times. This same CDR3 is encoded by further DNA sequences in the sample. The CDR3 is CSVRDRGNQPQHF. CDR3 DNA sequence: TGCAGCGTCCGGGACCGAGGCAATCAGCCCCAGCATTTT. V and J are TRBV29-1 and TRBJ1-5, with a possible D match to TRBD1 (5 bases). Germline values: CDR1 SQVTM, CDR2 ANQGSEA. The CDR3 has 13 residues. Trimming shortened V by 6 bases and J by 2 bases, and 11 bases separated the two germline ends.

The V gene is TRBV7-7, the J gene TRBJ2-7; TRBD1 matches 7 bases. Germline CDR1 is SSHAT and CDR2 is FNYEAQ (reference sequence). The CDR3 has 14 residues. With V trimmed by 0 bases and J by 6 bases, 5 bases remained unmatched. The CDR3 sequence: CASSLAGQRGEQYF. The DNA for the CDR3 is TGTGCCAGCAGCTTAGCGGGACAGAGGGGCGAGCAGTACTTC.

The rearrangement joins TRBV9 to TRBJ2-2; the D is unclear. The ends were cut back, 2 bases at V and 3 bases at J, with 8 bases in the middle. Germline assignment: CDR1 SGDLS and CDR2 YYNGEE. The CDR3 consists of 14 residues. CDR3 nucleotides: TGTGCCAGCAGCGTCCAGGCTCACACCGGGGAGCTGTTTTTT. Amino acids: CASSVQAHTGELFF. The full variable domain, its missing parts supplied by reference TRBV9 and TRBJ2-2, is DSGVTQTPKHLITATGQRVTLRCSPRSGDLSVYWYQQSLDQGLQFLIQYYNGEERAKGNILERFSAQQFPDLHSELNLSSLELGDSALYFCASSVQAHTGELFFGEGSRLTVL.

This clone was found once. The V call is TRBV5-6, the J call TRBJ1-6, with D unclear. V shed 0 bases and J shed 7 bases, with 11 bases lying between them. The CDR3 has 15 residues. Germline CDR1 SGHDT, CDR2 YYEEEE. CDR3 residues: CASSLAGLSNSPLHF. The DNA of the CDR3 is TGTGCCAGCAGCTTGGCGGGTCTCTCCAATTCACCCCTCCACTTT.

This clone was found a few times. The sample holds other DNA sequences that translate to the same CDR3. This chain joins TRBV10-3 and TRBJ2-7; no reliable D call. From germline, CDR1 is ENHRY and CDR2 SYGVKD. V gave up 3 bases and J gave up 0 bases, with 3 bases separating them. The CDR3 is 12 amino acids. Here the CDR3 reads CAISDGSYEQYF. CDR3 in DNA: TGTGCCATCAGTGACGGCTCCTACGAGCAGTACTTC.

Points on this clone: The same CDR3 can be traced to other DNA sequences in this sample. This chain connects TRBV30 to TRBJ2-7; 11 positions agree with TRBD2. The CDR3 covers 13 residues. J lost 2 bases, V lost 7 bases, and 4 bases had no gene match. Per germline, CDR1 GTSNPN and CDR2 SVGIG (reference sequence). The CDR3 loop reads CASLAGGAYEQYF. CDR3 DNA: TGTGCCTCGCTAGCGGGAGGCGCCTACGAGCAGTACTTC.

V gene TRBV28 combines with J gene TRBJ2-5; a weak D match, TRBD2 (6 bases). V was pared by 6 bases and J by 2 bases, with 16 bases between. This CDR3 contains 15 residues. Germline CDR1 MDHEN, CDR2 SYDVKM. In DNA, the CDR3 is TGTGCCAGCAGCGCTTGGGAGCGGGTACAAGAGACCCAGTACTTC. Residues: CASSAWERVQETQYF.

The rearrangement links TRBV10-3 to TRBJ2-3; the match to TRBD2 covers 8 bases. Germline V gene data show CDR1 as ENHRY and CDR2 as SYGVKD. This CDR3 comprises 14 residues. Germline trimming cut 10 bases from V and 4 bases from J; bases unmatched to any gene: 10. CDR3 sequence (DNA): TGTGCCACCATAGCGGGATCTTTCCCAGATACGCAGTATTTT. Translated, it gives CATIAGSFPDTQYF.

The chain combines TRBV6-5 with TRBJ2-1, with 10 bases matching TRBD2. This CDR3 spans 15 amino acids. The V gene end was trimmed by 6 bases and the J gene end by 6 bases; junction bases not matched to a gene: 8. Germline lookup yields CDR1 MNHEY and CDR2 SVGAGI. The CDR3 is CASRPLAGDFNEQFF. The DNA for the CDR3 is TGTGCCAGCAGGCCCCTAGCGGGAGATTTCAATGAGCAGTTCTTC.

This sequence joins TRBV18 and TRBJ1-6, with D uncertain. V gave up 1 base and J gave up 3 bases, with 4 bases separating them. CDR1 KGHSH and CDR2 LQKENI come from the germline V gene. The CDR3 loop spans 14 amino acids. CDR3 loop: CASSPLGYNSPLHF. CDR3 sequence (DNA): TGTGCCAGCTCACCACTTGGCTATAATTCACCCCTCCACTTT. Looking up the rest from reference TRBV18 and TRBJ1-6 gives the full variable domain: NAGVMQNPRHLVRRRGQEARLRCSPMKGHSHVYWYRQLPEEGLKFMVYLQKENIIDESGMPKERFSAEFPKEGPSILRIQQVVRGDSAAYFCASSPLGYNSPLHFGNGTRLTVT.

The V and J genes are TRBV5-1 and TRBJ2-1, with D unclear. The CDR3 spans 17 residues. The V gene lost 4 bases and the J gene lost 0 bases, with 17 bases spanning the gap. Germline lookup yields CDR1 SGHRS and CDR2 YFSETQ. CDR3 nucleotides: TGCGCCAGCAGCATGCTACGAGGCGGTAGCTCCTACAATGAGCAGTTCTTC. This sequence encodes CASSMLRGGSSYNEQFF.

This clone appeared a single time. This rearrangement joins TRBV20-1 to TRBJ2-7; D is undetermined. Germline lookup yields CDR1 DFQATT and CDR2 SNEGSKA (reference sequence). V was cut by 6 bases and J by 12 bases, with 18 bases left in between. The CDR3 is made up of 11 amino acids. CDR3 sequence: CSASRTEIGYF. CDR3 nucleotides: TGCAGTGCAAGCCGGACGGAGATAGGGTACTTC.

This clone has only one observation. Other DNA sequences in this specimen translate into the identical CDR3. The chain is built from TRBV6-5 and TRBJ2-7; 11 bases match TRBD2. The germline V gene has CDR1 MNHEY and CDR2 SVGAGI. This CDR3 contains 15 residues. The V gene end was trimmed by 2 bases and the J gene end by 3 bases; junction bases not matched to a gene: 3. CDR3 DNA: TGTGCCAGCAGTTACACCGGGACTAGCGGCTACGAGCAGTACTTC. Protein sequence: CASSYTGTSGYEQYF.

The chain has TRBV7-2 and TRBJ2-2; TRBD1 aligns across 8 bases. Germline V gives CDR1 SGHTA, CDR2 FQGNSA. The CDR3 covers 15 residues. V was clipped by 1 base and J by 6 bases; unmatched bases: 4. The DNA for the CDR3 is TGTGCCAGCAGCTTAGTCAGGGGGCAGGCCGGGGAGCTGTTTTTT. This translates into CASSLVRGQAGELFF. Variable domain in full (rest from reference TRBV7-2 and TRBJ2-2): GAGVSQSPSNKVTEKGKDVELRCDPISGHTALYWYRQSLGQGLEFLIYFQGNSAPDKSGLPSDRFSAERTGGSVSTLTIQRTQQEDSAVYLCASSLVRGQAGELFFGEGSRLTVL.

Details on this clone: Additional DNA sequences in this sample encode the identical CDR3. The chain combines TRBV7-2 with TRBJ2-6; D possibly corresponds to TRBD1 (6 bases). The V end lost 3 bases, the J end lost 2 bases, and 11 bases lay between the germline ends. CDR3 length: 16 residues. The germline CDR1 and CDR2 sequences are SGHTA and FQGNSA. DNA of the CDR3: TGTGCCAGCAGCTTGTCCCCAGGGGCTGGGGCCAACGTCCTGACTTTC. Translation gives CASSLSPGAGANVLTF.

V usage is TRBV4-1 and J usage is TRBJ2-5; the D is unclear. V gave up 4 bases and J gave up 4 bases, with 10 bases separating them. The CDR3 extends over 13 amino acids. The V gene's germline CDR1 is MGHRA and CDR2 YSYEKL. CDR3 protein: CASSRVSRETQYF. In DNA form, the CDR3 reads TGCGCCAGCAGCCGGGTCAGCAGAGAGACCCAGTACTTC.

The V call is TRBV11-3, the J call TRBJ2-1; no firm D call. Per the germline V gene, CDR1 is SGHNT and CDR2 is YENEEA. V lost 5 bases to trimming and J lost 6 bases, with 14 bases between them. This CDR3 contains 14 residues. The CDR3 DNA sequence: TGTGCCAGCAGCGGAAGCGACCGCCTCAATGAGCAGTTCTTC. Translating gives CASSGSDRLNEQFF. The full variable domain, with the rest looked up from reference TRBV11-3 and TRBJ2-1, is EAGVVQSPRYKIIEKKQPVAFWCNPISGHNTLYWYLQNLGQGPELLIRYENEEAVDDSQLPKDRFSAERLKGVDSTLKIQPAELGDSAVYLCASSGSDRLNEQFFGPGTRLTVL.

In its sample, this clone was seen once. V and J are TRBV9 and TRBJ2-1, with a weak D call TRBD2 (5 bases). V lost 4 bases to trimming and J lost 7 bases, with 15 bases between them. CDR3 size: 14 residues. Germline loops: CDR1 SGDLS, CDR2 YYNGEE. The CDR3 sequence: CASSPTGWPNEQFF. Here the CDR3 DNA reads TGTGCCAGCAGCCCCACGGGGTGGCCAAATGAGCAGTTCTTC.

The V gene is TRBV7-2, the J gene TRBJ2-5, with TRBD2 as a possible D gene (6 bases). V dropped 5 bases and J dropped 7 bases, with 20 bases sitting between them. Germline V gene sequence: CDR1 SGHTA, CDR2 FQGNSA. The CDR3 covers 15 residues. The CDR3 coding sequence is TGTGCCAGCAGCCACCCGGGACTTACCCGGGGGACCCAGTACTTC. It is translated as CASSHPGLTRGTQYF.

The V and J genes are TRBV9 and TRBJ2-1; 14 nucleotides line up with TRBD2. Germline V lookup: CDR1 SGDLS, CDR2 YYNGEE. Trimming took 4 bases from V and 10 from J; bases not matched to a gene: 10. This CDR3 has 16 amino acids. CDR3 DNA sequence: TGTGCCAGCAGCCCCCGGGGACTAGCGGGAGCAGGGGAGCAGTTCTTC. Translating it yields CASSPRGLAGAGEQFF.

The J gene is TRBJ2-2, the V gene TRBV7-3; TRBD1 agrees at 7 bases. The CDR3 loop spans 14 amino acids. Germline trimming cut 5 bases from V and 3 bases from J; bases unmatched to any gene: 3. The germline gives CDR1 SGHTA, CDR2 FQGTGA. The CDR3 coding sequence is TGTGCCAGCAGCCAACAGGGGTACACCGGGGAGCTGTTTTTT. It encodes CASSQQGYTGELFF.